Below are 10 T cell receptor beta chains sequenced from a single sample in a study of T cell responses to AZD1222 COVID-19 vaccine. Profiled with immunoSEQ multiplex PCR; TCRdb holds only in-frame clones, not every one. The data contain 65,000 to 85,000 clones, more than 70% of them singletons. The sample here was peripheral blood, taken on day 0 of AZD1222 vaccination. The receptor source for this set is an adult in good health.

Concerning this clone: Other DNA sequences in this specimen translate into the identical CDR3. The V gene is TRBV28, the J gene TRBJ1-4; a weak D match, TRBD1 (6 bases). This CDR3 is built from 14 residues. CDR1 is MDHEN and CDR2 is SYDVKM in the germline V gene. Trimming pared 3 bases from V and 4 bases from J, leaving 9 bases between. The CDR3 protein is CASSLPGDNEKLFF. The CDR3 DNA is TGTGCCAGCAGTTTGCCAGGGGATAATGAAAAACTGTTTTTT.

V usage is TRBV6-2 or TRBV6-3 and J usage is TRBJ1-5, with 10 positions matching TRBD1. The CDR3 has 16 residues. V trimming: 4 bases; J trimming: 5 bases; junction bases outside the gene matches: 8. Germline assignment: CDR1 MNHEY and CDR2 SVGEGT. CDR3: CASSSDRGQWDQPQHF. The DNA of the CDR3 is TGTGCCAGCAGTTCCGACAGGGGGCAATGGGATCAGCCCCAGCATTTT.

The chain has TRBV30 and TRBJ1-2; a weak D match, TRBD1 (5 bases). This CDR3 is 13 amino acids long. CDR1 is GTSNPN and CDR2 is SVGIG in the germline V gene (reference sequence). The V and J ends lost 4 bases and 4 bases respectively, with 13 bases between them. CDR3 sequence (DNA): TGTGCCTGGACCCTTGGGGGACCCTATGGCTACACCTTC. It is translated as CAWTLGGPYGYTF.

CDR3 region: CASSPQPPGVLTF. The CDR3, as DNA: TGTGCCAGCAGCCCGCAACCTCCAGGGGTCCTGACTTTC. This sequence joins TRBV9 and TRBJ2-6; tentative D call: TRBD1 (5 bases). With 4 bases removed from V and 13 bases from J, the gap between germline ends came to 15 bases. Germline V gene lookup returns CDR1 SGDLS and CDR2 YYNGEE. This CDR3 comprises 13 residues.

The chain joins TRBV28 to TRBJ1-2; D gene unclear. The ends were cut back, 6 bases at V and 2 bases at J, with 10 bases in the middle. Germline lookup yields CDR1 MDHEN and CDR2 SYDVKM. CDR3 length: 13 amino acids. Here the CDR3 DNA reads TGTGCCAGCAGAGACACCAGGAACTATGGCTACACCTTC. It codes for CASRDTRNYGYTF.

The chain has TRBV14 and TRBJ1-2; TRBD1 is a possible D gene (6 bases). V lost 4 bases to trimming and J lost 3 bases, with 12 bases between them. The germline gives CDR1 SGHDN, CDR2 FVKESK. This CDR3 is 14 amino acids long. CDR3 residues: CASSPTGGYYGYTF. DNA of the CDR3: TGTGCCAGCAGCCCGACGGGGGGCTACTATGGCTACACCTTC.

This clone was seen just once. This sequence joins TRBV7-9 and TRBJ2-2, with D possibly matching TRBD2 (6 bases). The CDR3 contains 15 residues. Germline CDR1 SEHNR, CDR2 FQNEAQ (reference sequence). V was shortened by 1 base and J by 7 bases, with 13 bases between the two germline ends. CDR3 sequence (DNA): TGTGCCAGCAGCTTAGGCGGGCCCGGGAGCGGGGAGCTGTTTTTT. It specifies CASSLGGPGSGELFF.

This clone has a single count. The V call is TRBV7-8, the J call TRBJ1-1; 7 nucleotides agree with TRBD1. V was pared by 0 bases and J by 4 bases, with 8 bases of the junction left unmatched. The CDR3 loop spans 16 amino acids. The germline CDR1 and CDR2 sequences are SGHVS and FQNEAQ. CDR3: CASSLADRAIGTEAFF. DNA for the CDR3: TGTGCCAGCAGCTTAGCAGACAGGGCAATCGGCACTGAAGCTTTCTTT.

The V call is TRBV18, the J call TRBJ1-1; D is undetermined. The CDR3 is made up of 11 amino acids. The germline V and J ends were trimmed by 8 bases and 6 bases, with 10 bases remaining between them. Germline CDR1 is KGHSH and CDR2 is LQKENI. The CDR3 here is CASHDSAEAFF. In nucleotides, the CDR3 is TGTGCCAGCCACGATTCAGCTGAAGCTTTCTTT. The whole variable domain, filled in from reference TRBV18 and TRBJ1-1, reads NAGVMQNPRHLVRRRGQEARLRCSPMKGHSHVYWYRQLPEEGLKFMVYLQKENIIDESGMPKERFSAEFPKEGPSILRIQQVVRGDSAAYFCASHDSAEAFFGQGTRLTVV.

The chain uses TRBV6-4 and TRBJ2-2; tentatively, D is TRBD1 (6 bases). The CDR3 consists of 11 residues. The germline V and J ends were trimmed by 8 bases and 7 bases, with 8 bases remaining between them. Germline V CDR1 and CDR2: MRHNA, SNTAGT. The CDR3 protein is CASGTHGELFF. CDR3 nucleotides: TGTGCCAGCGGGACACACGGGGAGCTGTTTTTT.